A selection of T cell receptor beta chains follows, all from one sample in a study of blood T cell repertoires in COVID-19. The protocol was immunoSEQ multiplex PCR, while the TCRdb copy is restricted to in-frame clones and leaves out a portion. The data hold roughly 250,000 clones, with 88% observed a single time. Sequenced sample: peripheral blood. The receptors stem from a man between 60 and 70 years old who had recovered from COVID-19. The CDR3 runs from the conserved cysteine through the conserved F or W. Each record gives: clone size, V gene, J gene, D gene, CDR3 DNA, CDR3 protein. The D gene is left open where the match is weak. Clone size is stated in some rows and not others, as once, few, many or a class when expanded.

.	TRBV7-9	TRBJ2-5	.	TGTGCCAGCAGCAACCGGGACACGAGCCCAGAGACCCAGTACTTC	CASSNRDTSPETQYF
.	TRBV30	TRBJ2-1	.	TGTGCCTGGAGTCAGGAGGCAATCTTCTTC	CAWSQEAIFF
.	TRBV19	TRBJ2-5	.	TGTGCCAGTAGTATGGGGGGTAGGGAGACCCAGTACTTC	CASSMGGRETQYF
.	TRBV19	TRBJ1-2	.	TGTGCCAGTAGCCGGGACATCGAAAGCTACACCTTC	CASSRDIESYTF
.	TRBV7-3	TRBJ2-1	TRBD2	TGTGCCAGCAGCTTAACTCGGGGGGGAGCTGCTGAGCAGTTCTTC	CASSLTRGGAAEQFF
.	TRBV6-6	TRBJ1-5	.	TGTGCCAGCAGTCTAGGACAGTTTGGTCAGCCCCAGCATTTT	CASSLGQFGQPQHF
.	TRBV30	TRBJ2-5	TRBD1	TGTGCCTGGCGGGCCGGGCAGGGGGTATCAGAGACCCAGTACTTC	CAWRAGQGVSETQYF
.	TRBV10-3	TRBJ2-1	.	TGTGCCATCAGTGAAACAGGGTTGGATTCTGGAAATGAGCAGTTCTTC	CAISETGLDSGNEQFF
.	TRBV10-3	TRBJ1-1	TRBD1	TGTGCCATCAGTGTGGGACAGGAGGAGACTGAAGCTTTCTTT	CAISVGQEETEAFF
.	TRBV6-1	TRBJ1-2	.	TGTGCCAGCAGTGAACCCTGGGGAGGGATGAGCTATGGCTACACCTTC	CASSEPWGGMSYGYTF
.	TRBV27	TRBJ2-7	TRBD1	TGTGCCAGCAGTTCGCCCCCCGGGACAGGGGACGAGCAGTACTTC	CASSSPPGTGDEQYF
.	TRBV7-2	TRBJ2-7	.	TGTGCCAGCAGCTTTGGTAAGGGGCCCTACGAGCAGTACTTC	CASSFGKGPYEQYF
.	TRBV29-1	TRBJ1-4	.	TGCAGCGTAGAGGAGGGAACTAATGAAAAACTGTTTTTT	CSVEEGTNEKLFF
few	TRBV7-6	TRBJ1-5	TRBD1	TGTGCCAGCAGCTCAAGGACAGGGGGTATGGGCAATCAGCCCCAGCATTTT	CASSSRTGGMGNQPQHF
.	TRBV19	TRBJ2-1	TRBD1	TGTGCCAGTAGTACCCCCGGACAGGGATACAATGAGCAGTTCTTC	CASSTPGQGYNEQFF
.	TRBV19	TRBJ1-2	.	TGTGCCAGTAGTATTCCTCCCAGGGGAAATGGCTACACCTTC	CASSIPPRGNGYTF
.	TRBV19	TRBJ1-1	TRBD1	TGTGCCAGTAGTTCGACAGGGGGACGGACTGAAGCTTTCTTT	CASSSTGGRTEAFF
.	TRBV7-2	TRBJ2-3	TRBD1	TGTGCCAGCAGCTCTCGAGGGGGCGGAGATACGCAGTATTTT	CASSSRGGGDTQYF
.	TRBV18	TRBJ1-1	.	TGTGCCAGCTCACCAGGGATGACAGCGGGGACTGAAGCTTTCTTT	CASSPGMTAGTEAFF
.	TRBV3-1/TRBV3-2	TRBJ1-3	.	TGTGCCAGCAGCCGGACCGGAGGAGGAAACACCATATATTTT	CASSRTGGGNTIYF
.	TRBV5-1	TRBJ1-1	.	TGCGCCAGCAGCTTGAAAGGGGAAGGCACTGAAGCTTTCTTT	CASSLKGEGTEAFF
.	TRBV2	TRBJ1-6	.	TGTGCCAGCAGTGCTTACGGGGATAATTCACCCCTCCACTTT	CASSAYGDNSPLHF
.	TRBV6-1	TRBJ1-5	.	TGTGCCAGCAGTGAACAGGGGTCGAATCAGCCCCAGCATTTT	CASSEQGSNQPQHF